This T cell receptor beta chain comes out of a study of T cell clonality in common variable immunodeficiency. Ten or more counts support this clone. Its antigen is undetermined. The read ends 3 residues early relative to the CDR3; the germline J gene fills the gap. V lost 2 bases and J lost 2; bases outside the gene matches: 5. Germline CDR1 reads KGHSH; CDR2 reads LQKENI. The CDR3 loop spans 18 amino acids. Donors gave about 5 to 8.5 ml heparinized peripheral whole blood. Some clones are missing from TCRdb's copy, which holds only in-frame ones; the method was immunoSEQ multiplex PCR. This sample has under 40,000 clones, each found more than once. Whole-study findings and limits: Common variable immunodeficiency TCR beta sequences reportedly had fewer deletions and N-nucleotide insertions. CVID subjects shared fewer TCRbeta clones than healthy controls did.

The receptor was derived from a person aged 18 to 75 in good health. Sequencing was done on a sample of peripheral blood mononuclear cells. The chain links TRBV18 to TRBJ2-1; 14 bases are shared with TRBD2. CDR3 DNA (partial): TGTGCCAGCTCACCAATGGGGACTAGCGGGGGCACCTACAATGAG. Its protein product is CASSPMGTSGGTYNE. The entire CDR3 protein reads CASSPMGTSGGTYNEQFF.